The rows below give T cell receptor beta chains drawn from one sample of a study of T cell responses to AZD1222 COVID-19 vaccine. The protocol was immunoSEQ multiplex PCR, while the TCRdb copy is restricted to in-frame clones and leaves out a portion. The table includes more than 75,000 clones, just over 90% detected once. The specimen was peripheral blood, collected 28 days after the second AZD1222 dose. The receptors were sampled from an adult who received the AZD1222 COVID-19 vaccine. Both conserved end residues are part of each CDR3. The order of the fields is J gene, clone size, V gene, D gene, CDR3 protein, CDR3 DNA. The D gene is left open where the match is weak. Expanded clones are given a class, and other clones once, few, many or no size at all.

TRBJ2-7 | . | TRBV28 | . | CASSFTLAYEQYF | TGTGCCAGCAGTTTCACACTCGCCTACGAGCAGTACTTC
TRBJ2-3 | . | TRBV6-5 | . | CASSYEVDTQYF | TGTGCCAGCAGTTACGAGGTGGATACGCAGTATTTT
TRBJ1-2 | . | TRBV7-8 | . | CASSLGQYGYTF | TGTGCCAGCAGCTTAGGGCAGTATGGCTACACCTTC
TRBJ1-4 | . | TRBV19 | TRBD1 | CASSNTGTGSEKLFF | TGTGCCAGTAGTAACACCGGGACAGGGTCTGAAAAACTGTTTTTT
TRBJ1-2 | once | TRBV7-9 | . | CASSLKEGYTF | TGTGCCAGCAGCTTAAAGGAGGGCTACACCTTC
TRBJ1-6 | . | TRBV5-4 | . | CATLTGTNSPLHF | TGTGCCACCCTTACCGGGACAAACTCACCCCTCCACTTT
TRBJ2-2 | . | TRBV5-6 | TRBD1 | CASRQGMGGELFF | TGTGCCAGCCGACAGGGCATGGGCGGGGAGCTGTTTTTT
TRBJ1-6 | . | TRBV30 | . | CAWRGDLSGGSPLHF | TGTGCCTGGAGGGGGGACCTCTCCGGTGGATCACCCCTCCACTTT
TRBJ1-1 | . | TRBV7-9 | . | CASSSANTEAFF | TGTGCCAGCAGCTCCGCGAACACTGAAGCTTTCTTT
TRBJ2-3 | . | TRBV7-2 | . | CASSLYTDTQYF | TGTGCCAGCAGCCTCTACACAGATACGCAGTATTTT
TRBJ2-5 | . | TRBV6-2/TRBV6-3 | . | CASSYRTLQETQYF | TGTGCCAGCAGTTACAGGACCCTTCAAGAGACCCAGTACTTC
TRBJ2-3 | . | TRBV5-1 | . | CASSLASASTDTQYF | TGCGCCAGCAGCTTGGCCAGCGCGAGCACAGATACGCAGTATTTT
TRBJ1-1 | . | TRBV30 | . | CACSGLNTEAFF | TGTGCCTGTTCAGGGTTGAACACTGAAGCTTTCTTT
TRBJ1-5 | . | TRBV11-2 | . | CASSLEGGQPQHF | TGTGCCAGCAGCTTAGAGGGGGGGCAGCCCCAGCATTTT
TRBJ2-7 | . | TRBV19 | TRBD1 | CASSIAGTGEEQYF | TGTGCCAGTAGTATAGCCGGTACAGGGGAAGAGCAGTACTTC
TRBJ2-3 | . | TRBV27 | . | CASSWWGSTDTQYF | TGTGCCAGCAGTTGGTGGGGATCCACAGATACGCAGTATTTT
TRBJ1-2 | . | TRBV6-1 | . | CASSEFQGWRGYTF | TGTGCCAGCAGTGAATTCCAGGGGTGGAGAGGCTACACCTTC
TRBJ2-7 | . | TRBV27 | . | CASSPQQGILYEQYF | TGTGCCAGCAGTCCACAGCAGGGGATCCTCTACGAGCAGTACTTC
TRBJ2-7 | . | TRBV15 | . | CATSRVGNYEQYF | TGTGCCACCAGCAGAGTCGGGAACTACGAGCAGTACTTC
TRBJ1-1 | once | TRBV6-1 | . | CASSELRVTEAFF | TGTGCCAGCAGTGAATTAAGGGTCACTGAAGCTTTCTTT